The 15 T cell receptor beta chains below were found in one sample sequenced in a study of OX40 agonist ivuxolimab in advanced cancers. The data were produced by immunoSEQ multiplex PCR, yet TCRdb's version contains in-frame clones alone and is incomplete. The sample shows fewer than 70,000 clones, about nine tenths of them seen only once. The sample was CD4+ or CD8+ T cells sorted from blood, taken in a trial of the OX40 agonist ivuxolimab. These receptors were obtained from an adult with an advanced solid tumor such as melanoma, head and neck, liver or kidney cancer.

The chain links TRBV18 to TRBJ2-2; maybe TRBD1 (5 bases). V was shortened by 4 bases and J by 0 bases, with 9 bases between the two germline ends. Per the germline V gene, CDR1 is KGHSH and CDR2 is LQKENI. This CDR3 contains 15 residues. In DNA, the CDR3 is TGTGCCAGCTCACTCGACAGTGCGAACACCGGGGAGCTGTTTTTT. Translated: CASSLDSANTGELFF.

The rearrangement uses TRBV6-6 and TRBJ2-7, with D unresolved. Germline CDR1 reads MNHNY; CDR2 reads SVGAGI (reference sequence). The CDR3 is 12 amino acids. Trimming took off 6 bases at V and 2 bases at J, with 8 bases between the two ends. Written as DNA, the CDR3 is TGTGCCAGCAGCCACCAGCCCTACGAGCAGTACTTC. The encoded protein is CASSHQPYEQYF.

The chain couples TRBV28 to TRBJ1-4; no reliable D call. This CDR3 has 15 amino acids. V shed 1 base and J shed 6 bases, with 12 bases lying between them. Germline values: CDR1 MDHEN, CDR2 SYDVKM. The CDR3 region has the DNA TGTGCCAGCAGTTTATCCGCAGGTCAGCATGAAAAACTGTTTTTT. This translates into CASSLSAGQHEKLFF.

CDR3 in amino acids: CASELAGVTGELFF. In DNA, the CDR3 is TGTGCCAGCGAGCTAGCGGGGGTCACCGGGGAGCTGTTTTTT. The chain joins TRBV25-1 to TRBJ2-2, with 10 bases that match TRBD2. Germline assignment: CDR1 MGHDK and CDR2 SYGVNS. There are 14 residues in the CDR3. V was pared by 8 bases and J by 4 bases, with 4 bases of the junction left unmatched.

The V gene is TRBV7-6, the J gene TRBJ2-5, with D possibly matching TRBD2 (6 bases). With 5 bases removed from V and 7 bases from J, the gap between germline ends came to 20 bases. Germline CDR1 SGHVS, CDR2 FNYEAQ. This CDR3 is built from 15 residues. CDR3 sequence (DNA): TGTGCCAGCAGCCCCATCCTCGGGAGTCCGGGGACCCAGTACTTC. It translates to CASSPILGSPGTQYF.

The chain links TRBV10-3 to TRBJ2-2; D is undetermined. V was cut by 3 bases and J by 6 bases, with 8 bases left in between. This CDR3 spans 13 amino acids. Germline loops: CDR1 ENHRY, CDR2 SYGVKD. The CDR3 loop is CAISEMAAGELFF. The CDR3 nucleotides are TGTGCCATCAGTGAAATGGCAGCCGGGGAGCTGTTTTTT.

V gene TRBV7-2 combines with J gene TRBJ2-2; tentative D call: TRBD2 (6 bases). CDR1 and CDR2 from the germline V gene are SGHTA and FQGNSA. This CDR3 is 17 amino acids long. Between the trimmed V and J ends, which lost 5 bases and 7 bases, there was a span of 23 bases. CDR3 in DNA: TGTGCCAGCAGCCCCACCTTCTGGGCAGGAGCGGGCGGGGAGCTGTTTTTT. Residues: CASSPTFWAGAGGELFF.

The chain uses TRBV10-1 and TRBJ1-1; D remains unclear. Trimming cost V 8 bases and J 5 bases, with 15 bases left between them. Per the germline V gene, CDR1 is WNHNN and CDR2 is SYGVQD (reference sequence). The CDR3 loop spans 13 amino acids. CDR3 in amino acids: CASPAARVTEAFF. The CDR3 region has the DNA TGCGCCAGCCCCGCGGCGAGGGTTACTGAAGCTTTCTTT.

The chain recombines TRBV4-1 with TRBJ2-1; D could derive from TRBD1 or TRBD2 (5 bases each). V was cut by 2 bases and J by 3 bases, with 14 bases left in between. The CDR3 runs to 16 residues. Germline CDR1 MGHRA, CDR2 YSYEKL. In DNA, the CDR3 is TGCGCCAGCAGCCAATTCGGGGTTAGGGGCTACAATGAGCAGTTCTTC. The encoded protein is CASSQFGVRGYNEQFF.

This sequence joins TRBV6-1 and TRBJ2-5; TRBD1 agrees at 7 bases. The CDR3 totals 14 residues. Germline CDR1 is MNHNS and CDR2 is SASEGT. The V gene end was trimmed by 6 bases and the J gene end by 3 bases; junction bases not matched to a gene: 7. The CDR3 is CASSPGTGEETQYF. CDR3 bases: TGTGCCAGCAGCCCCGGAACAGGGGAAGAGACCCAGTACTTC.

The chain is built from TRBV7-9 and TRBJ1-3; D unresolved. The CDR3 length is 13 residues. Between the trimmed V and J ends, which lost 3 bases and 6 bases, there was a span of 9 bases. Germline assignment: CDR1 SEHNR and CDR2 FQNEAQ (reference sequence). CDR3: CASSLQGENTIYF. The CDR3 DNA reads as TGTGCCAGCAGCTTGCAAGGTGAAAACACCATATATTTT.

V and J are TRBV28 and TRBJ2-2, with D uncertain. Trimming took 7 bases from V and 1 from J, leaving 4 bases between them. Germline V CDR1 and CDR2: MDHEN, SYDVKM. This CDR3 region has 12 residues. Here the CDR3 reads CASIENTGELFF. In DNA form, the CDR3 reads TGTGCCAGCATAGAGAACACCGGGGAGCTGTTTTTT.

This chain uses TRBV9 with TRBJ2-1; 7 bases are a match to TRBD1. The CDR3 consists of 12 residues. The junction had 0 bases not matched to a gene; V was cut back by 3 bases and J by 6 bases. CDR1 is SGDLS and CDR2 is YYNGEE in the germline V gene. The CDR3 DNA sequence: TGTGCCAGCAGCGGACAGGGCAATGAGCAGTTCTTC. Translated: CASSGQGNEQFF.

V and J are TRBV29-1 and TRBJ2-2; tentative D call: TRBD1 (6 bases). V lost 5 bases, J lost 6 bases, and 10 bases lay in between. This CDR3 has 12 residues. CDR1 SQVTM and CDR2 ANQGSEA come from the germline V gene. CDR3 sequence: CSVPGESGELFF. The CDR3 DNA follows: TGCAGCGTTCCAGGGGAGTCCGGGGAGCTGTTTTTT.

The rearrangement links TRBV5-8 to TRBJ1-1, with 9 bases identical to TRBD1. The CDR3 runs 17 residues. Germline V gene data show CDR1 as SGHTS and CDR2 as YDEGEE. J gave up 0 bases and V 4 bases, and 10 bases lay outside the gene matches. CDR3 nucleotide sequence: TGTGCCAGCAGCCAGGACAGGGGAAGCCGAATGAACACTGAAGCTTTCTTT. This gives the protein CASSQDRGSRMNTEAFF.